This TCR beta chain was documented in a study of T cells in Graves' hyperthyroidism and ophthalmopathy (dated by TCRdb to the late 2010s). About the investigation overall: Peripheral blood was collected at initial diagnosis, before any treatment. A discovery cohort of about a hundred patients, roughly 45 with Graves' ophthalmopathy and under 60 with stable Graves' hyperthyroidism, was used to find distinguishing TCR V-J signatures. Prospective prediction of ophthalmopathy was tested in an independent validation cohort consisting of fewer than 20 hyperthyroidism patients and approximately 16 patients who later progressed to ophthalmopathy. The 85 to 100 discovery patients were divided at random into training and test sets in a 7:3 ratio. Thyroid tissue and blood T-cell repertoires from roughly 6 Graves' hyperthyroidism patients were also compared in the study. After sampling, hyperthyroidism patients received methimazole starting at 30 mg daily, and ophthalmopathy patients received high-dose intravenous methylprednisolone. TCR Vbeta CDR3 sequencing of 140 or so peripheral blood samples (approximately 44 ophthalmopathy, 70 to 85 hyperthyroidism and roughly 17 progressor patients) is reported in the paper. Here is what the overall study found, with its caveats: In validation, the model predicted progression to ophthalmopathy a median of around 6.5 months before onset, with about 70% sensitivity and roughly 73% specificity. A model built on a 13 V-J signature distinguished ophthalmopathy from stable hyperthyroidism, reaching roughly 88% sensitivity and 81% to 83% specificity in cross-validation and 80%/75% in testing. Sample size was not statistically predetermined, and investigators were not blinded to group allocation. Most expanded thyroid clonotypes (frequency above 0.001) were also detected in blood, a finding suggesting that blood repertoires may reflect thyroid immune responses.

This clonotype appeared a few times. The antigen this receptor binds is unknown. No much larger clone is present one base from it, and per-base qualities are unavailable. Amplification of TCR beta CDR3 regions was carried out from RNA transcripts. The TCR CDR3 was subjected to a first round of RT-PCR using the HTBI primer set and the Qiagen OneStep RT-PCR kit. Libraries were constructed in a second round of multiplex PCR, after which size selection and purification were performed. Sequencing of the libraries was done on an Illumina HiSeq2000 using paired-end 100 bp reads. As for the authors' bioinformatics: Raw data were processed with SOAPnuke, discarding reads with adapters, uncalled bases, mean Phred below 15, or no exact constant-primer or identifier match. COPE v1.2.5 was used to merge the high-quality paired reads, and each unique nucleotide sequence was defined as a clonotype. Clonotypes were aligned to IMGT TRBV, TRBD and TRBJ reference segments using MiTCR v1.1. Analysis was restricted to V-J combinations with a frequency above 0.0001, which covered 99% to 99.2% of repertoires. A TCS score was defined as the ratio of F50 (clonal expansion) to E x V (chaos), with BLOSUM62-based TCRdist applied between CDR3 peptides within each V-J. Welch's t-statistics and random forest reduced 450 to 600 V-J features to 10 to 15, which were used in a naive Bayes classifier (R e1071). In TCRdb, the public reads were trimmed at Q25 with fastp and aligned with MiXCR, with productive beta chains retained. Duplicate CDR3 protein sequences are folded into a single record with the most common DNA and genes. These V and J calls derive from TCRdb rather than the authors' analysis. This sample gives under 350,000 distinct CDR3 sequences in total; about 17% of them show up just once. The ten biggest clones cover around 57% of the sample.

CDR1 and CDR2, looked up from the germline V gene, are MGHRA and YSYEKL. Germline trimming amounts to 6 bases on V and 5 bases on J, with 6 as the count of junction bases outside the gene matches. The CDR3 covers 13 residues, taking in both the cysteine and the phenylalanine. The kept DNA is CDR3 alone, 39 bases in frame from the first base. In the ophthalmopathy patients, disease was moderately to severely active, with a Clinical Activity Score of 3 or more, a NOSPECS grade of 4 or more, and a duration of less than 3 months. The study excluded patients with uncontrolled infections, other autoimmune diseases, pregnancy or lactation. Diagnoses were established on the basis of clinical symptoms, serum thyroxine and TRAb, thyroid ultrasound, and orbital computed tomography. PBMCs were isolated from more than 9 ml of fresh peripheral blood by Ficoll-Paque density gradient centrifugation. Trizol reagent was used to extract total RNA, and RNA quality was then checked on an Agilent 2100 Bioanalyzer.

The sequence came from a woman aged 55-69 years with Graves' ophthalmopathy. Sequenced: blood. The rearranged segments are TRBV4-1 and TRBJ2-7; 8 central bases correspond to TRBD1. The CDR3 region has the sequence CASRGQGANEQYF. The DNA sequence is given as TGCGCCAGCAGGGGCCAGGGGGCCAACGAGCAGTACTTC.